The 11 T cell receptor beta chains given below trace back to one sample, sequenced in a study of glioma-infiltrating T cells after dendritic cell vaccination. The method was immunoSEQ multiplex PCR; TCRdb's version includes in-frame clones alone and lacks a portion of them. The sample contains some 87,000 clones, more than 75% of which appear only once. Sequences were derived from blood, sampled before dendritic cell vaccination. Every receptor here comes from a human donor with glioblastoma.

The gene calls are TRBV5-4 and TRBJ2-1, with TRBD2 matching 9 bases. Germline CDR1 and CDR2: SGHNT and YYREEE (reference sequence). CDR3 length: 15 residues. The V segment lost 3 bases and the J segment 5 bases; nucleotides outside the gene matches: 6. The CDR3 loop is CASSSLTSGNNEQFF. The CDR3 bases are TGTGCCAGCAGCTCCTTGACTAGCGGAAACAATGAGCAGTTCTTC.

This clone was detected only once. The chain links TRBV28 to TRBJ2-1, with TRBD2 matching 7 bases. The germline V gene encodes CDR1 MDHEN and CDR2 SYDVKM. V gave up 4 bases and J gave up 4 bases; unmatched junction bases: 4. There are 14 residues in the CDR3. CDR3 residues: CASSSGTIYNEQFF. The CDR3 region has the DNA TGTGCCAGCAGTTCCGGGACTATATACAATGAGCAGTTCTTC. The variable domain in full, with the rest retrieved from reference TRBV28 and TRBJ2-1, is DVKVTQSSRYLVKRTGEKVFLECVQDMDHENMFWYRQDPGLGLRLIYFSYDVKMKEKGDIPEGYSVSREKKERFSLILESASTNQTSMYLCASSSGTIYNEQFFGPGTRLTVL.

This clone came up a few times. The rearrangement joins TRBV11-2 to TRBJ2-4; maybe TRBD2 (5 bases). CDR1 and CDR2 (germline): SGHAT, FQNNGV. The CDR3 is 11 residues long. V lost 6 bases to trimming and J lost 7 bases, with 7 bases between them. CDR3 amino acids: CASSSGNIQYF. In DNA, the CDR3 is TGTGCCAGCAGTTCGGGGAACATTCAGTACTTC.

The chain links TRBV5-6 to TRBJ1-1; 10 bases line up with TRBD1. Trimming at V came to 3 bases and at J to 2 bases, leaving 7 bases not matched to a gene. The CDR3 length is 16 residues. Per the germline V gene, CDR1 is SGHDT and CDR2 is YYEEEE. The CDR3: CASSWGTGEYNTEAFF. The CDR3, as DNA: TGTGCCAGCAGCTGGGGGACAGGGGAATATAACACTGAAGCTTTCTTT. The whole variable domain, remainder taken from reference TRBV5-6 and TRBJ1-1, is DAGVTQSPTHLIKTRGQQVTLRCSPKSGHDTVSWYQQALGQGPQFIFQYYEEEERQRGNFPDRFSGHQFPNYSSELNVNALLLGDSALYLCASSWGTGEYNTEAFFGQGTRLTVV.

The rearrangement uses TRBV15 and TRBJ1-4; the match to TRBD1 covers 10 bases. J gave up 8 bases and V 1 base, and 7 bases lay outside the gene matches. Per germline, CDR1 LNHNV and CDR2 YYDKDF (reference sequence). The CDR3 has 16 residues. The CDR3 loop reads CATSRARDRGKEKLFF. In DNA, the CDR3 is TGTGCCACCAGCAGAGCCCGGGACAGGGGAAAGGAAAAACTGTTTTTT.

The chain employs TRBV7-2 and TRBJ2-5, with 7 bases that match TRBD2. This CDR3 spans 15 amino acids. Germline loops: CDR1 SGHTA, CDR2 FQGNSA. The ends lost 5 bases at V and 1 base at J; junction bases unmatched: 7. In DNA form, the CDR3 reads TGTGCCAGCAGCGGGAGCAGCGGGACCCAAGAGACCCAGTACTTC. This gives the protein CASSGSSGTQETQYF.

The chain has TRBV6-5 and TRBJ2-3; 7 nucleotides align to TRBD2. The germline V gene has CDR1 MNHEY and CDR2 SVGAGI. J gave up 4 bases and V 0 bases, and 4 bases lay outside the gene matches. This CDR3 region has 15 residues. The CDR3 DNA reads TGTGCCAGCAGTTACTCGAGGCGGGGGTCAGATACGCAGTATTTT. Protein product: CASSYSRRGSDTQYF.

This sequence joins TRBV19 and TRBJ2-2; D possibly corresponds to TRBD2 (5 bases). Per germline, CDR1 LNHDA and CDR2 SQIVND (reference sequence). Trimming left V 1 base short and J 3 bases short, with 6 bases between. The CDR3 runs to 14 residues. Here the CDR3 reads CASSIASYTGELFF. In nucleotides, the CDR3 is TGTGCCAGTAGTATAGCTAGCTACACCGGGGAGCTGTTTTTT.

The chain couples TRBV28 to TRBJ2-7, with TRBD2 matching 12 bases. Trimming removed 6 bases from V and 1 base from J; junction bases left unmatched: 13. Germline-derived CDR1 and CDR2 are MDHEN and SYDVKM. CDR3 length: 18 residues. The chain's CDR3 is CASSSGTSGRPRSYEQYF. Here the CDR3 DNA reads TGTGCCAGCAGCTCCGGGACTAGCGGGCGGCCCAGGTCCTACGAGCAGTACTTC.

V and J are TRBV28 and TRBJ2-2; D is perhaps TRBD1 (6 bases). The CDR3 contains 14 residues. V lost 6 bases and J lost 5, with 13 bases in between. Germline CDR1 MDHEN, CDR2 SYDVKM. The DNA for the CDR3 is TGTGCCAGCAGAACAGAAACAGGGACCGGGGAGCTGTTTTTT. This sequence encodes CASRTETGTGELFF.

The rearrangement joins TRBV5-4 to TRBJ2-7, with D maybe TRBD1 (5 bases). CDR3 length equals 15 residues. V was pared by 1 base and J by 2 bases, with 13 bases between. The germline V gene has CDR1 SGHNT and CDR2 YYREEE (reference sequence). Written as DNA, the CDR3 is TGTGCCAGCAGCTTGAAGGGGCAAGCCCCCTACGAGCAGTACTTC. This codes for CASSLKGQAPYEQYF.